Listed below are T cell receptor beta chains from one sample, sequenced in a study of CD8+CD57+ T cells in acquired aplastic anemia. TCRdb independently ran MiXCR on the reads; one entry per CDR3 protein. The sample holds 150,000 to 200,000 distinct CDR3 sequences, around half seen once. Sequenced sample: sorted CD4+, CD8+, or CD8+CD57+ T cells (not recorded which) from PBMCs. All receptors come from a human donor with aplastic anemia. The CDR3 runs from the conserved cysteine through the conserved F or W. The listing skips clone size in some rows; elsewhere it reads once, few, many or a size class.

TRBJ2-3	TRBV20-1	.	CSARDRAFGTQYF
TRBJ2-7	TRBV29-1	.	CSVESAGRPYEQYF
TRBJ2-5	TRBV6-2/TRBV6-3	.	CAIGLAAQETQYF
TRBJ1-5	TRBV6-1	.	CASTYGAERNQPQHF
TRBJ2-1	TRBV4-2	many	CASKSPGTLYNEQFF
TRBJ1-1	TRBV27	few	CASMPRDRKAFF
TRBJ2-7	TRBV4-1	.	CASSQDPTYEQYF
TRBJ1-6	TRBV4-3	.	CASSSRGTSYNSPPHF
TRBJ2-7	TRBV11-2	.	CASSSTRQSYEQYF
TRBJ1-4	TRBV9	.	CASSGQGGASEKLFF
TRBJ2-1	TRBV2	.	CASLWTGETYEQFF
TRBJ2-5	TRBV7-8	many	CASSLAFEEETQYF
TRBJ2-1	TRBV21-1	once	CASSTSGTSGRPISYNEQFF
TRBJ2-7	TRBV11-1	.	CASSHRPTNTGEGEQYF
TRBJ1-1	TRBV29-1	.	CSHSDNTEAFF
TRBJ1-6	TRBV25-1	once	CASSLGGQGPPLHF
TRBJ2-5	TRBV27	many	CAISGRDQETQYF
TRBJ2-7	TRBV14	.	CALRRRGGGRSYEQYF
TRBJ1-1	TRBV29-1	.	CSGGLGNTEAFF
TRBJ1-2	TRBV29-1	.	CSAGQEPSGYTF
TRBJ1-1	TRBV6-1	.	CASSPGQTMNTEAFF
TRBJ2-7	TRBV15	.	CATSRGRGQGYEQYF
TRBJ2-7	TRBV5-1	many	CASRISGTGTYEQYF
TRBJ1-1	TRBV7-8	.	CASRPGGSNTEAFF
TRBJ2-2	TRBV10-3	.	CAISGGPRNNELFF
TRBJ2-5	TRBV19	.	CASSTAAWGYTFGSGTQYF
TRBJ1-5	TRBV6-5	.	CASSSLGGSNQPQHF
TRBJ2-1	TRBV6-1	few	CASTDSGASYNEQFF
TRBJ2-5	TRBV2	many	CASSEAISGSLETQYF
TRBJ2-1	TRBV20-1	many	CSASPGVVNNEQFF
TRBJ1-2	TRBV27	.	CASSLLGQPYGYTF
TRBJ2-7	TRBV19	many	CASMKGTSDSYEQYF
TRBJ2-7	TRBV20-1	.	CSARQVRSSYEQYF
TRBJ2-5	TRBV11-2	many	CASSFRGVIETQYF
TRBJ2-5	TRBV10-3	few	CAISDGNPKGETQYF
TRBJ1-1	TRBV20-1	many	CSARLTKNTEAFF
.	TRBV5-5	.	CASSWGGGTGKYEQYF
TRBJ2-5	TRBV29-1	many	CSVEGTSGSMGETQYF
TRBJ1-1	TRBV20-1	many	CSARGVVNTEAFF
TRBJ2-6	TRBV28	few	CASSHDREGLLTF
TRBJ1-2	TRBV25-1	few	CASSDSTGVRVYGYTF
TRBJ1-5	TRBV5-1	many	CASSLGPNNQPQHF
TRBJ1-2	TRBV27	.	CASRALGRILIF
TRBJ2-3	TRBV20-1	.	CSARDRIAGATQYF
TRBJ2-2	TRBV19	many	CASSIVVQRTGELFF
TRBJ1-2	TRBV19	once	CASRDRGGSGNTF
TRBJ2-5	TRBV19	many	CASSLGQGRHAETQYF
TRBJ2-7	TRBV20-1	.	CSAREPLAPYEQYF
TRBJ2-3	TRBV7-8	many	CASSRRGDTDTQYF
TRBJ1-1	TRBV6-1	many	CASVGATEAFF
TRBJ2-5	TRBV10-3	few	CAIRDQGRGQETQYF
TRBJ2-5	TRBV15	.	CATSRDRSPAAYQETQYF
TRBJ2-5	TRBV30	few	CAWESGQETQYF
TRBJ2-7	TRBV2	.	CASSEGRLSYEQYF
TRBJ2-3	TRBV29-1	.	CSVSVGMAGDTQYF
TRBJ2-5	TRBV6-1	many	CASSPSSGRAVGETQYF
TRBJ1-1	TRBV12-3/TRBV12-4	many	CASSLVGGEAFF
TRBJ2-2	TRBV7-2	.	CASSLARQGARNTGELFF